This record concerns one T cell receptor beta chain sequence. No antigen is known for it. This record comes from a study of coeliac disease. In the study overall: Each coeliac patient was active, refractory type I, or diet-controlled. The study's findings and limits: The authors considered this approach unsuitable for unbiased detection of gliadin-specific T cells. Active celiac intraepithelial and lamina propria samples had lower TRB and TRG clonality than control samples.

With V trimmed by 5 bases and J by 5 bases, 6 bases remained unmatched. This CDR3 comprises 15 residues. Germline V gene sequence: CDR1 MDHEN, CDR2 SYDVKM. Only in-frame clones appear in the TCRdb table, and some are missing; sequencing was by immunoSEQ multiplex PCR. The sample has 3,500 to 5,000 clones; 68% are singletons. This receptor was obtained from a woman aged 18 to 35 with active celiac disease. Sequencing was performed on intraepithelial lymphocytes from the gut. V is TRBV28 and J is TRBJ1-4; 9 bases align to TRBD1. The CDR3 DNA sequence: TGTGCCAGCAGTAGAAAGGACAGGGGAAATGAAAAACTGTTTTTT. Its protein is CASSRKDRGNEKLFF.